This section outlines one T cell receptor beta chain sequence together with its context. These data belong to a study of beta chain features in type 1 diabetes. The CDR3 has 15 residues. CDR1 MNHEY and CDR2 SVGAGI come from the germline V gene. The V and J ends lost 5 bases and 4 bases, in that order; junction bases with no gene match: 5. TCRB transcripts that were expressed got sequenced, as all of the isolated RNA had been reverse transcribed. Only in-frame clones appear in the TCRdb table, and some are missing; sequencing was by immunoSEQ multiplex PCR. Of 200,000 to 250,000 clones in the sample, 11% were seen once.

This chain joins TRBV6-5 and TRBJ2-5; 12 positions agree with TRBD1. This clonotype originated in a man in his late teens or twenties in good health. The sequencing input was central memory CD4+ T cells from blood. CDR3 amino acids: CASSPRGQGAETQYF. In DNA, the CDR3 is TGTGCCAGCAGTCCACGGGGACAGGGGGCAGAGACCCAGTACTTC.